This TCR beta chain stems from a study of metastatic and nonmetastatic thyroid tumors. Overall study: Peripheral blood and tumor or nodule samples from malignant and benign thyroid patients were compared. Study outcomes and limitations: Benign nodules were reported to have significantly lower TCR beta diversity than malignant thyroid tumors, in blood and tumor.

Per the study methods: A classifier of distant metastasis in papillary thyroid cancer was built from CDR3 differences (across clinicopathological groups). TCRdb re-analyzed the PCR reads using MiXCR. These V and J calls originate from TCRdb's pipeline instead of the authors' own analysis. Among over 25,000 clones listed, about 17% were seen once. Among the patients, none had received any treatment before thyroid surgery. This clone is medium-sized (0.01 to 0.1%) in the sample. Its antigen is not known. This TCR was sampled from a female donor with papillary thyroid cancer or a benign thyroid nodule (not recorded which). Some clones in this sample may be carry-over from other donors' samples. Specimen: blood.

The CDR3 loop reads CASTNGNQPQHF. In nucleotides, the CDR3 is TGTGCCAGCACGAATGGCAATCAGCCCCAGCATTTT. The chain carries TRBV28 and TRBJ1-5; no firm D call. Germline V gives CDR1 MDHEN, CDR2 SYDVKM. V lost 7 bases and J 2 bases, leaving 6 bases between the germline ends. The CDR3 extends over 12 amino acids.